Listed below are T cell receptor beta chains from one sample, sequenced in a study of T cells in Graves' hyperthyroidism and ophthalmopathy. TCRdb analysed the multiplex PCR reads with MiXCR anew, one entry per CDR3 protein. The sample lists hundreds of thousands of distinct CDR3 sequences, around 15% occurring once. Material: blood. The receptor set was obtained from a woman aged 18-35 years with Graves' hyperthyroidism. Both conserved end residues are part of each CDR3. The order of the fields is J gene, clone size, V gene, D gene, CDR3 protein, CDR3 DNA. A D gene is named only where the DNA matches it firmly. The size of a clone is reported for some rows only, either as once, few or many, or as a class for expanded clones.

TRBJ2-7 | many | TRBV11-2 | . | CASSSDVPSYEQYF | TGTGCCAGCAGCTCGGACGTCCCTTCCTACGAGCAGTACTTC
TRBJ2-1 | . | TRBV7-9 | TRBD1 | CASSKQGTNSYNEQFF | TGTGCCAGCAGCAAACAGGGGACCAACTCCTACAATGAGCAGTTCTTC
TRBJ2-1 | many | TRBV3-1 | . | CASSQVASEQFF | TGTGCCAGCAGCCAGGTAGCTTCTGAGCAGTTCTTC
TRBJ1-5 | . | TRBV7-2 | . | CASSLPNCTNQPQHF | TGTGCCAGCAGCCTTCCCAATTGCACGAATCAGCCCCAGCATTTT
TRBJ1-5 | few | TRBV7-3 | . | CASSPSRGGMRANQPQHF | TGTGCCAGCAGCCCCTCCCGGGGCGGTATGAGGGCCAATCAGCCCCAGCATTTT
TRBJ1-3 | . | TRBV12-3/TRBV12-4 | . | CAGRGATGNTVYF | TGTGCCGGACGGGGGGCCACTGGAAACACCGTATATTTT
TRBJ2-3 | many | TRBV19 | . | CASSLGSRVDTQYF | TGTGCCAGTAGTCTAGGCTCCAGAGTGGATACGCAGTATTTT
TRBJ2-1 | . | TRBV4-1 | . | CASSQPTGRNYNGQFF | TGCGCCAGCAGCCAACCAACGGGACGGAACTACAATGGGCAGTTCTTC
TRBJ2-7 | few | TRBV29-1 | . | CSVARGSGGQYF | TGCAGCGTTGCCCGGGGATCAGGCGGGCAGTACTTC
TRBJ1-2 | many | TRBV5-5 | . | CASSLSTVSNYGYTF | TGTGCCAGCAGCTTGAGTACAGTGTCTAACTATGGCTACACCTTC
TRBJ2-2 | few | TRBV11-2 | . | CASSAYTSTGELFF | TGTGCCAGCAGCGCCTATACTAGCACCGGGGAGCTGTTTTTT
TRBJ2-7 | few | TRBV4-1 | TRBD1 | CASSHLGTGRYEQYF | TGCGCCAGCAGCCATCTCGGGACAGGGAGGTACGAGCAGTACTTC
TRBJ2-7 | . | TRBV5-1 | . | CGSSSPSSYEQYF | TGCGGCAGCAGCTCCCCGAGCTCCTACGAGCAGTACTTC
TRBJ1-2 | many | TRBV30 | . | CAWSNGGARGYTF | TGTGCCTGGAGTAACGGGGGGGCGCGTGGCTACACCTTC
TRBJ2-2 | many | TRBV7-8 | TRBD2 | CASSLWRTSGTGELFF | TGTGCCAGCAGCTTATGGAGAACTAGCGGCACCGGGGAGCTGTTTTTT
TRBJ1-2 | many | TRBV7-9 | TRBD1 | CASSLAPGQADGYTF | TGTGCCAGCAGCTTAGCCCCGGGACAGGCCGACGGCTACACCTTC
TRBJ1-5 | many | TRBV28 | TRBD1 | CASSLGGGPLTQHF | TGTGCCAGCAGTCTCGGAGGGGGCCCCCTGACCCAGCATTTT
TRBJ2-4 | . | TRBV10-3 | TRBD1 | CAISDLDRSSAKNIQYF | TGTGCCATCAGTGATTTGGACAGGTCCTCAGCCAAAAACATTCAGTACTTC
TRBJ1-5 | few | TRBV10-3 | TRBD1 | CAISESGTDNQPQHF | TGTGCCATCAGTGAGTCGGGGACAGACAATCAGCCCCAGCATTTT
TRBJ2-1 | . | TRBV20-1 | TRBD1 | CSARETGQGARNEQFF | TGCAGTGCTAGAGAAACGGGACAGGGGGCGCGTAATGAGCAGTTCTTC
TRBJ2-1 | few | TRBV7-9 | . | CASSSQGGVNEQFF | TGTGCCAGCAGCTCCCAGGGCGGGGTGAATGAGCAGTTCTTC
TRBJ2-2 | . | TRBV27 | TRBD2 | CASSLRLAGVWTGELFF | TGTGCCAGCAGTTTACGACTAGCGGGAGTTTGGACCGGGGAGCTGTTTTTT
TRBJ2-3 | many | TRBV6-1 | TRBD2 | CASSLAGGETDTQYF | TGTGCCAGCAGTTTAGCGGGAGGAGAGACAGATACGCAGTATTTT
TRBJ2-5 | many | TRBV7-9 | . | CASSPRSAAQETQYF | TGTGCCAGCAGCCCCCGATCAGCAGCGCAAGAGACCCAGTACTTC
TRBJ2-1 | many | TRBV7-2 | TRBD2 | CASRRTSGPLGEQFF | TGTGCCAGCAGACGGACTAGCGGGCCTTTAGGTGAGCAGTTCTTC
TRBJ2-2 | . | TRBV29-1 | . | CSVEGLAHTGELFF | TGCAGCGTTGAGGGTCTAGCCCACACCGGGGAGCTGTTTTTT
TRBJ2-4 | . | TRBV19 | TRBD2 | CASSMPQSGRAKNIQYF | TGTGCCAGTAGTATGCCCCAAAGCGGGAGGGCCAAAAACATTCAGTACTTC
TRBJ2-7 | few | TRBV28 | . | CASTNKGGSPLYEQYF | TGTGCCAGCACCAACAAGGGCGGGTCCCCTCTCTACGAGCAGTACTTC
TRBJ2-6 | many | TRBV2 | . | CASSRDGSSGANVLTF | TGTGCCAGCAGTAGGGACGGCAGCTCTGGGGCCAACGTCCTGACTTTC
TRBJ2-3 | many | TRBV7-2 | . | CASSLVSGDTDTQYF | TGTGCCAGCAGCTTAGTGTCGGGTGACACAGATACGCAGTATTTT
TRBJ2-3 | . | TRBV18 | . | CASSRKTGPGTQYF | TGTGCCAGCTCACGAAAAACAGGGCCAGGTACGCAGTATTTT
TRBJ2-2 | many | TRBV11-3 | TRBD1 | CASSPTGVGTGELFF | TGTGCCAGCAGCCCGACAGGGGTGGGCACCGGGGAGCTGTTTTTT
TRBJ2-5 | many | TRBV11-2 | TRBD1 | CASSPSRDRAKETQYF | TGTGCCAGCAGCCCGAGTCGGGACAGAGCCAAAGAGACCCAGTACTTC
TRBJ2-1 | . | TRBV12-3/TRBV12-4 | . | CASSPIANNEQFF | TGTGCCAGCAGTCCCATAGCTAACAATGAGCAGTTCTTC
TRBJ2-5 | . | TRBV2 | TRBD2 | CASQAGGGETQYF | TGTGCCAGCCAGGCGGGAGGAGGAGAGACCCAGTACTTC
TRBJ2-1 | many | TRBV29-1 | TRBD2 | CSVEKSRTSGRTTEQFF | TGCAGCGTTGAAAAATCCCGGACTAGCGGGAGGACGACTGAGCAGTTCTTC
TRBJ1-2 | . | TRBV2 | . | CARKQGGYGYTF | TGTGCCAGGAAACAGGGAGGGTATGGCTACACCTTC
TRBJ2-7 | many | TRBV6-5 | TRBD2 | CASSYSMPSGSYEQYF | TGTGCCAGCAGTTACTCGATGCCTAGCGGGAGTTACGAGCAGTACTTC
TRBJ2-2 | many | TRBV3-1 | TRBD2 | CASSPTAGASTGELFF | TGTGCCAGCAGCCCCACAGCGGGAGCCTCCACCGGGGAGCTGTTTTTT
TRBJ2-3 | . | TRBV19 | TRBD2 | CASRTLAGPTDTQYF | TGTGCCAGTAGAACCCTAGCGGGACCAACAGATACGCAGTATTTT
TRBJ2-3 | . | TRBV5-1 | . | CASSLVQRTTDTQYF | TGCGCCAGCAGCTTGGTTCAGCGGACCACAGATACGCAGTATTTT
TRBJ2-7 | . | TRBV2 | TRBD2 | CARRLAGGGYEQYF | TGTGCCAGAAGACTAGCGGGAGGTGGCTACGAGCAGTACTTC